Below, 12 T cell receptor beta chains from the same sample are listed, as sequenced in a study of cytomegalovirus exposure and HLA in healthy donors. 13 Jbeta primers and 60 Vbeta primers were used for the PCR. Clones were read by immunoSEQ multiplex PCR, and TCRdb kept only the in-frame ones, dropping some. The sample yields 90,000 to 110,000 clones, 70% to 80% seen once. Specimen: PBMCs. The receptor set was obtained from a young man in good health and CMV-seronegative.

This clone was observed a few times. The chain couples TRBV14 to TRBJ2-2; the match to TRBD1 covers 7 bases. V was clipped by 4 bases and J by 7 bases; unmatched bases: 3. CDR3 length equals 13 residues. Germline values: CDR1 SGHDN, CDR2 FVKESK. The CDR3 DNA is TGTGCCAGCAGCCGGACAGGTTTCGGGGAGCTGTTTTTT. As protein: CASSRTGFGELFF.

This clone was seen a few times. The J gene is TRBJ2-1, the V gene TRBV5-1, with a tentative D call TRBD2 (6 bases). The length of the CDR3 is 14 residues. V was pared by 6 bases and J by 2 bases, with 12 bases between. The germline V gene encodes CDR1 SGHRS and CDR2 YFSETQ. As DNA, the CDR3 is TGCGCCAGCACCACTGGAGGGCCCTACAATGAGCAGTTCTTC. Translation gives CASTTGGPYNEQFF.

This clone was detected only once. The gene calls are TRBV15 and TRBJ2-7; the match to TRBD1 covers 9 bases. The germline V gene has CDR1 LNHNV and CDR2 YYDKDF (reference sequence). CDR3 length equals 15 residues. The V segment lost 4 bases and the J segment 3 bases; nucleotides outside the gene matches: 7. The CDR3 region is CATSISGTGYYEQYF. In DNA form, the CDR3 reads TGTGCCACCAGCATCTCCGGGACAGGGTACTACGAGCAGTACTTC.

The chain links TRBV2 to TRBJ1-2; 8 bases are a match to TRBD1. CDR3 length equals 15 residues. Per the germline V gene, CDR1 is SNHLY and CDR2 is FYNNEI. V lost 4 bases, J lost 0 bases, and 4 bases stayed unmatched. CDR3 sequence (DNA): TGTGCCAGCAGTGGACAGGGGACGGCTAACTATGGCTACACCTTC. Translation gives CASSGQGTANYGYTF.

This chain's CDR3 is CASTGLAGTDTQYF. The CDR3 DNA is TGTGCCAGTACGGGACTAGCGGGGACAGATACGCAGTATTTT. The rearrangement links TRBV2 to TRBJ2-3; 13 bases are a match to TRBD2. The CDR3 has 14 amino acids. The ends lost 9 bases at V and 3 bases at J; junction bases unmatched: 3. Per germline, CDR1 SNHLY and CDR2 FYNNEI.

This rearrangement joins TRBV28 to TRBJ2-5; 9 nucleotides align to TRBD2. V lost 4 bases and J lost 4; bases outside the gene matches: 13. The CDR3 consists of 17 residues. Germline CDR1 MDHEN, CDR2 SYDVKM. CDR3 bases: TGTGCCAGCAGTTCGGTCTGGGCGGGAGGGCCGGGAGAGACCCAGTACTTC. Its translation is CASSSVWAGGPGETQYF.

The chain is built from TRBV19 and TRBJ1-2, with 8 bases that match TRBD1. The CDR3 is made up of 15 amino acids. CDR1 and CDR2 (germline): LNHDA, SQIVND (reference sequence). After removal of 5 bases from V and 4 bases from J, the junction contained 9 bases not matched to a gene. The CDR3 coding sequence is TGTGCCAGTAGTCCCCCAGGGGGCTGGGGCTATGGCTACACCTTC. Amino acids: CASSPPGGWGYGYTF.

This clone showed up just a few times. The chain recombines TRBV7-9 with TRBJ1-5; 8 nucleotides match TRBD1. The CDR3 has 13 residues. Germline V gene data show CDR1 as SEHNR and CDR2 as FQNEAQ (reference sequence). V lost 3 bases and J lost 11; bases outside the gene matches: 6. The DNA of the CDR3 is TGTGCCAGCAGCTTGACAGGGGACCTGTCCCAGCATTTT. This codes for CASSLTGDLSQHF. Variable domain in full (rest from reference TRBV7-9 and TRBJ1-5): DTGVSQNPRHKITKRGQNVTFRCDPISEHNRLYWYRQTLGQGPEFLTYFQNEAQLEKSRLLSDRFSAERPKGSFSTLEIQRTEQGDSAMYLCASSLTGDLSQHFGDGTRLSIL.

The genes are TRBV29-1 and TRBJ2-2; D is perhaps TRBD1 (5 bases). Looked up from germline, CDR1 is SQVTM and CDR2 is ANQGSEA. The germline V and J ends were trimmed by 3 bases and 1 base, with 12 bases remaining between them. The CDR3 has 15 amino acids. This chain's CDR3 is CSVDTRQGNTGELFF. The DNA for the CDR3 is TGCAGCGTTGATACCCGGCAGGGGAACACCGGGGAGCTGTTTTTT.

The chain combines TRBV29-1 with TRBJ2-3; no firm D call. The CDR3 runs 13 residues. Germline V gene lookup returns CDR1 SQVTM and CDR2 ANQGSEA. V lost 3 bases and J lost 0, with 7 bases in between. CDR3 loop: CSVEPGSTDTQYF. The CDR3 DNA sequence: TGCAGCGTTGAGCCAGGCAGCACAGATACGCAGTATTTT.

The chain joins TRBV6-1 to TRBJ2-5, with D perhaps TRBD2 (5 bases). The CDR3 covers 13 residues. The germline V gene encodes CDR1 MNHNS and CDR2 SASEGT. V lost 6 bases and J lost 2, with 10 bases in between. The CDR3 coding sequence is TGTGCCAGCAGGGGAACGGGGCAAGAGACCCAGTACTTC. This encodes CASRGTGQETQYF.

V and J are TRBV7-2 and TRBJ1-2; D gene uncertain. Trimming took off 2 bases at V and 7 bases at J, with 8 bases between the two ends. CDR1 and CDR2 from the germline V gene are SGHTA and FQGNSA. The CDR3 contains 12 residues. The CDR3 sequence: CASSLMYGGYTF. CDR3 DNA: TGTGCCAGCAGCTTAATGTACGGTGGCTACACCTTC.